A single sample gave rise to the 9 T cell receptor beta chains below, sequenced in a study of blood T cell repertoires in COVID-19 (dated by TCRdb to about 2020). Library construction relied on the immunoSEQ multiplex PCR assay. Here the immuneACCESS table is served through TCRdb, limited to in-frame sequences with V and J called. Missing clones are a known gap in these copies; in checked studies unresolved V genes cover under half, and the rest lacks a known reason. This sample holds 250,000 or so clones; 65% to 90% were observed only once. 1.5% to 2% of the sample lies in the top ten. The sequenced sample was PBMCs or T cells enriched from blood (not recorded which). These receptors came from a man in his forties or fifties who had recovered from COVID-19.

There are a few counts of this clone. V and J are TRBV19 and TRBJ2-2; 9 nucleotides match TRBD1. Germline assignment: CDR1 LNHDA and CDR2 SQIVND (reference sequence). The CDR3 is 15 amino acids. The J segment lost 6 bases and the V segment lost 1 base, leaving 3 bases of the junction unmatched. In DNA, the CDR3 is TGTGCCAGTAGTATAGGAGGACAGGGGTCCGGGGAGCTGTTTTTT. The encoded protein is CASSIGGQGSGELFF.

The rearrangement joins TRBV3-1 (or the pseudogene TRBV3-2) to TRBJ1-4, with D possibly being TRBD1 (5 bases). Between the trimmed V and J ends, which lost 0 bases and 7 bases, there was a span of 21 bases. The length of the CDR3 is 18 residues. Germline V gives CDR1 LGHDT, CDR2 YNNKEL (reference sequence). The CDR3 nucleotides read TGTGCCAGCAGCCAAGATCTCTCCACTGCTACGACAGTTGAAAAACTGTTTTTT. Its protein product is CASSQDLSTATTVEKLFF.

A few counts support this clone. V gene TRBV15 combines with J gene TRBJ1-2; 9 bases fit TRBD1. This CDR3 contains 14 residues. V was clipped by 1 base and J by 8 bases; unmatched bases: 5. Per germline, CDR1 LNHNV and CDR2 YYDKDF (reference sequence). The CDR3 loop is CATSRGQGEGGYTF. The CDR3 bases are TGTGCCACCAGCAGAGGACAGGGGGAGGGCGGCTACACCTTC.

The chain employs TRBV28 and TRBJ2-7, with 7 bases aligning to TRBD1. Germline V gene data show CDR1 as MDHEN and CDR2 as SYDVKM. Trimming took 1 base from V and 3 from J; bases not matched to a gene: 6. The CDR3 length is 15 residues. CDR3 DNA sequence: TGTGCCAGCAGTTTATCCGCAGGGGGTATCTACGAGCAGTACTTC. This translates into CASSLSAGGIYEQYF.

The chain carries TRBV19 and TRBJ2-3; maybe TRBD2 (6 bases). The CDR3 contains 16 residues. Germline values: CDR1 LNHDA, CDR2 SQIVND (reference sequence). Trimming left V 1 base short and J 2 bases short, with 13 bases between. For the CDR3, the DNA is TGTGCCAGTAGTATAGGGCGGGACTTATACACAGATACGCAGTATTTT. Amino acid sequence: CASSIGRDLYTDTQYF. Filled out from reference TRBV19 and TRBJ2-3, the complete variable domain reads DGGITQSPKYLFRKEGQNVTLSCEQNLNHDAMYWYRQDPGQGLRLIYYSQIVNDFQKGDIAEGYSVSREKKESFPLTVTSAQKNPTAFYLCASSIGRDLYTDTQYFGPGTRLTVL.

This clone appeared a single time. The CDR3 loop is CASSWSSSWNTEAFF. The CDR3 DNA follows: TGTGCCAGCAGCTGGAGTAGTTCCTGGAACACTGAAGCTTTCTTT. The gene calls are TRBV5-5 and TRBJ1-1, with D hard to call. The V end lost 3 bases, the J end lost 1 base, and 13 bases lay between the germline ends. There are 15 residues in the CDR3. The germline gives CDR1 SGHKS, CDR2 YYEKEE (reference sequence).

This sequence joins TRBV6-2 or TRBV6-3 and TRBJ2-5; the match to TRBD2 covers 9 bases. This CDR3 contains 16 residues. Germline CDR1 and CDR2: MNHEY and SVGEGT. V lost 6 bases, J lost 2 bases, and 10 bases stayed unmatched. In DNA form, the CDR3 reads TGTGCCAGCAGCCGAGGGCTAGCGGGGCGACAAGAGACCCAGTACTTC. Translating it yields CASSRGLAGRQETQYF.

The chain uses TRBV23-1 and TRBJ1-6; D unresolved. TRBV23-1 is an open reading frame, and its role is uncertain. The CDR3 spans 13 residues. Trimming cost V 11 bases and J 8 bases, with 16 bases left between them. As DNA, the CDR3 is TGCGCCGACACAACCTACCCCCATTCACCCCTCCACTTT. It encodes CADTTYPHSPLHF.

CDR3 bases: TGTGCCAGTACTCAGGGGAACACTGAAGCTTTCTTT. Translated: CASTQGNTEAFF. The chain joins TRBV19 to TRBJ1-1; tentatively, D is TRBD1 (5 bases). V shed 7 bases and J shed 1 base, with 7 bases lying between them. Germline values: CDR1 LNHDA, CDR2 SQIVND (reference sequence). The CDR3 length is 12 residues.